These 30 T cell receptor beta chains share one sample of origin, sequenced in a study of blood T cell repertoires in COVID-19 (TCRdb year 2020). The protocol used for the library was the immunoSEQ multiplex PCR assay. TCRdb re-hosts the immuneACCESS table, in-frame sequences only. Its copies lack some clones; in the studies checked, an unresolved V gene accounts for under half of them, and the cause for the rest is not known. The sample contains about 350,000 clones, about nine tenths of them found a single time. Jointly, the top ten make up around 0.92% of the sample. The sample comprised PBMCs or T cells enriched from blood (not recorded which). All receptors derive from a woman aged 25 to 39 who had been exposed to COVID-19.

The J gene is TRBJ2-7, the V gene TRBV28; tentative D call: TRBD2 (7 bases). V lost 5 bases, J lost 4 bases, and 15 bases lay in between. The CDR3 length is 14 residues. The germline V gene encodes CDR1 MDHEN and CDR2 SYDVKM. CDR3 region: CASSLGGARYEQYF. In nucleotides, the CDR3 is TGTGCCAGCAGTCTAGGGGGGGCGAGGTACGAGCAGTACTTC.

The chain carries TRBV19 and TRBJ1-2; possibly TRBD1 for D (6 bases). Trimming left V 5 bases short and J 2 bases short, with 21 bases between. This CDR3 has 17 amino acids. In germline, CDR1 is LNHDA, CDR2 SQIVND (reference sequence). This CDR3 reads CASSALRTGTPNYGYTF. CDR3 nucleotides: TGTGCCAGTAGTGCATTGAGGACCGGGACACCGAACTATGGCTACACCTTC.

J is TRBJ2-3 and V is TRBV9; D possibly corresponds to TRBD2 (7 bases). This CDR3 has 16 amino acids. V lost 3 bases and J lost 2, with 16 bases in between. Germline CDR1 and CDR2: SGDLS and YYNGEE. CDR3 loop: CASSAAPGGPTDTQYF. In nucleotides, the CDR3 is TGTGCCAGCAGCGCCGCGCCCGGGGGGCCCACAGATACGCAGTATTTT.

This chain uses TRBV7-9 with TRBJ2-5; D perhaps matches TRBD2 (6 bases). The CDR3 has 15 amino acids. Trimming removed 3 bases from V and 0 bases from J, with 11 bases in between. Germline assignment: CDR1 SEHNR and CDR2 FQNEAQ (reference sequence). CDR3 coding DNA: TGTGCCAGCAGCTTCCGCGGGGTCCACCAAGAGACCCAGTACTTC. As protein: CASSFRGVHQETQYF.

This sequence joins TRBV27 and TRBJ2-7; 7 bases are shared with TRBD1. Germline V gene sequence: CDR1 MNHEY, CDR2 SMNVEV (reference sequence). Trimming cost V 5 bases and J 1 base; bases outside gene matches: 2. The CDR3 extends over 13 amino acids. The CDR3: CASSQGQSYEQYF. Here the CDR3 DNA reads TGTGCCAGCAGTCAGGGACAGTCCTACGAGCAGTACTTC.

The rearrangement links TRBV5-6 to TRBJ2-2; D might be TRBD1 (5 bases). V lost 0 bases and J 4 bases, leaving 10 bases between the germline ends. The germline V gene has CDR1 SGHDT and CDR2 YYEEEE. The CDR3 is made up of 15 amino acids. CDR3 residues: CASSLGQGFTGELFF. DNA of the CDR3: TGTGCCAGCAGCTTGGGCCAGGGATTCACCGGGGAGCTGTTTTTT.

The gene calls are TRBV30 and TRBJ2-2; 7 bases match TRBD1. Looked up from germline, CDR1 is GTSNPN and CDR2 is SVGIG (reference sequence). The CDR3 covers 15 residues. J gave up 6 bases and V 7 bases, and 14 bases lay outside the gene matches. Here the CDR3 DNA reads TGTGCCTCCCCGTCCCCGACAGGGCTAGCCGGGGAGCTGTTTTTT. Its translation: CASPSPTGLAGELFF.

The chain carries TRBV6-5 and TRBJ1-2; D may be TRBD1 (5 bases). Germline V gives CDR1 MNHEY, CDR2 SVGAGI. There are 14 residues in the CDR3. V lost 6 bases, J lost 3 bases, and 14 bases lay in between. CDR3 nucleotides: TGTGCCAGCAGCCCCCGGGGGGTGGACTATGGCTACACCTTC. This codes for CASSPRGVDYGYTF.

The rearrangement uses TRBV23-1 and TRBJ2-5; a possible D gene is TRBD2 (5 bases). TRBV23-1 is flagged as an ORF with uncertain function. Trimming took off 6 bases at V and 4 bases at J, with 39 bases between the two ends. The CDR3 is 22 residues long. The CDR3 DNA sequence: TGCGCCAGCAGCCATACCCCCGGCAGTGCCGTGGGCGGGTGCCCGCTGGGAGAGACCCAGTACTTC. The encoded protein is CASSHTPGSAVGGCPLGETQYF.

The V gene is TRBV9, the J gene TRBJ2-1; 10 bases map to TRBD2. V dropped 0 bases and J dropped 6; count of bases not matched to a gene: 3. The CDR3 is 15 amino acids. The V gene's germline CDR1 is SGDLS and CDR2 YYNGEE. CDR3: CASSVAASGSNEQFF. As DNA, the CDR3 is TGTGCCAGCAGCGTAGCGGCTAGCGGGAGCAATGAGCAGTTCTTC.

This chain links TRBV9 with TRBJ2-1, with TRBD2 as a possible D gene (6 bases). Trimming left V 7 bases short and J 7 bases short, with 15 bases between. The germline CDR1 and CDR2 sequences are SGDLS and YYNGEE. The CDR3 totals 13 residues. The CDR3 is CASGRRGENEQFF. The DNA of the CDR3 is TGTGCCAGCGGGCGGCGGGGAGAGAATGAGCAGTTCTTC. The full variable domain, its missing parts supplied by reference TRBV9 and TRBJ2-1, is DSGVTQTPKHLITATGQRVTLRCSPRSGDLSVYWYQQSLDQGLQFLIQYYNGEERAKGNILERFSAQQFPDLHSELNLSSLELGDSALYFCASGRRGENEQFFGPGTRLTVL.

On this clone: At one of its ends the junction is not consistent with the germline gene, which may arise from a read error. The chain uses TRBV7-7 and TRBJ2-2, with 8 positions matching TRBD1. CDR1 and CDR2 from the germline V gene are SSHAT and FNYEAQ (reference sequence). This CDR3 comprises 16 residues. The CDR3 DNA reads TGTGCTAGCAGCCGCCCAGGGGGCCGTTACACCGGGGAGCTGTTTTTT. It codes for CASSRPGGRYTGELFF.

The V call is TRBV7-8, the J call TRBJ1-1, with D unclear. The CDR3 runs 13 residues. Germline lookup yields CDR1 SGHVS and CDR2 FQNEAQ. V was shortened by 3 bases and J by 0 bases, with 5 bases between the two germline ends. The DNA for the CDR3 is TGTGCCAGCAGCTTGAGGTTGAACACTGAAGCTTTCTTT. Protein sequence: CASSLRLNTEAFF.

The V gene is TRBV7-2, the J gene TRBJ2-3, with a weak D call TRBD1 (5 bases). In germline, CDR1 is SGHTA, CDR2 FQGNSA. The CDR3 has 15 amino acids. V lost 0 bases, J lost 6 bases, and 13 bases lay in between. The chain's CDR3 is CASSLALGAADTQYF. In DNA, the CDR3 is TGTGCCAGCAGCTTAGCCCTTGGGGCAGCGGATACGCAGTATTTT.

The chain employs TRBV25-1 and TRBJ1-5; 7 bases are a match to TRBD1. CDR1 is MGHDK and CDR2 is SYGVNS in the germline V gene. The CDR3 spans 14 residues. After removal of 4 bases from V and 4 bases from J, the junction contained 4 bases not matched to a gene. CDR3 residues: CASSGGTANQPQHF. In DNA, the CDR3 is TGTGCCAGCAGTGGGGGGACAGCTAATCAGCCCCAGCATTTT.

Concerning this clone: The germline gene is not matched at one end of the junction; a read error may be the cause. The rearrangement joins TRBV15 to TRBJ1-5; TRBD1 matches at 10 bases. The CDR3 has 14 residues. The V gene's germline CDR1 is LNHNV and CDR2 YYDKDF (reference sequence). CDR3 protein: CATRGQGSNQPQHF. The CDR3 nucleotides read TGTGCCACCCGGGGACAGGGGAGCAACCAGCCCCAGCATTTT.

The V call is TRBV19, the J call TRBJ1-1; 7 nucleotides align to TRBD1. V gave up 10 bases and J gave up 5 bases; unmatched junction bases: 13. The CDR3 has 14 amino acids. Germline V gives CDR1 LNHDA, CDR2 SQIVND (reference sequence). The CDR3: CATAFQGGPTEAFF. CDR3 bases: TGTGCCACTGCCTTCCAGGGGGGTCCGACTGAAGCTTTCTTT.

This chain uses TRBV23-1 with TRBJ1-6, with 7 bases that match TRBD1. TRBV23-1 has ORF status, its function being uncertain. The CDR3 contains 19 residues. Germline trimming cut 2 bases from V and 0 bases from J; bases unmatched to any gene: 10. The CDR3 spells CASSQQTGDSSSYNSPLHF. In DNA, the CDR3 is TGCGCCAGCAGTCAACAAACAGGGGATTCAAGCTCCTATAATTCACCCCTCCACTTT.

The chain joins TRBV19 to TRBJ2-1; possible D gene TRBD1, 5 bases. There are 14 residues in the CDR3. The V gene lost 2 bases and the J gene lost 4 bases, with 9 bases spanning the gap. Germline V lookup: CDR1 LNHDA, CDR2 SQIVND (reference sequence). The CDR3 reads CASSIRTSYNEQFF. CDR3 in DNA: TGTGCCAGTAGTATAAGGACATCGTACAATGAGCAGTTCTTC.

This chain connects TRBV28 to TRBJ1-1; 7 positions match TRBD1. The germline gives CDR1 MDHEN, CDR2 SYDVKM. The trim removed 6 bases at V and 11 bases at J, leaving 9 bases unmatched. This CDR3 spans 12 amino acids. This chain's CDR3 is CASSIGGLGAFF. CDR3 nucleotide sequence: TGTGCCAGCAGCATAGGGGGCTTGGGGGCTTTCTTT.

The V and J genes are TRBV2 and TRBJ2-6; D is uncertain. V lost 5 bases to trimming and J lost 0 bases, with 5 bases between them. Germline V lookup: CDR1 SNHLY, CDR2 FYNNEI. There are 14 residues in the CDR3. Written as DNA, the CDR3 is TGTGCCAGCAGTACAAACTCTGGGGCCAACGTCCTGACTTTC. As protein: CASSTNSGANVLTF.

The chain joins TRBV6-1 to TRBJ2-7; 7 bases fit TRBD2. Germline V CDR1 and CDR2: MNHNS, SASEGT. This CDR3 is built from 18 residues. The trim removed 8 bases at V and 1 base at J, leaving 20 bases unmatched. The CDR3 protein is CASCGEGRAGVSSYEQYF. CDR3 coding DNA: TGTGCCAGCTGTGGGGAAGGGAGGGCGGGAGTGAGTTCCTACGAGCAGTACTTC.

The V gene is TRBV19, the J gene TRBJ1-4, with D uncertain. Trimming left V 1 base short and J 8 bases short, with 8 bases between. Germline-derived CDR1 and CDR2 are LNHDA and SQIVND (reference sequence). The CDR3 loop spans 13 amino acids. The CDR3: CASSIGEYEKLFF. DNA of the CDR3: TGTGCCAGTAGTATAGGGGAGTACGAAAAACTGTTTTTT.

V usage is TRBV11-2 and J usage is TRBJ2-7, with a weak D call TRBD2 (6 bases). The CDR3 length is 14 residues. CDR1 and CDR2 from the germline V gene are SGHAT and FQNNGV. V dropped 1 base and J dropped 2 bases, with 9 bases sitting between them. CDR3 coding DNA: TGTGCCAGCAGCTTAGGTAGCGGACCCTACGAGCAGTACTTC. Residues: CASSLGSGPYEQYF.

V is TRBV27 and J is TRBJ1-6; possible D gene TRBD1, 6 bases. V was clipped by 3 bases and J by 8 bases, with 17 bases between them. CDR1 and CDR2 from the germline V gene are MNHEY and SMNVEV (reference sequence). This CDR3 contains 16 residues. The CDR3 loop is CASSLWGGGEDSPLHF. Here the CDR3 DNA reads TGTGCCAGCAGTTTGTGGGGGGGCGGGGAGGATTCACCCCTCCACTTT.

The chain links TRBV3-1 (or the pseudogene TRBV3-2) to TRBJ2-7; 7 positions match TRBD2. V shed 0 bases, J shed 2 bases, and the junction held 7 bases outside the gene matches. The germline gives CDR1 LGHDT, CDR2 YNNKEL (reference sequence). This CDR3 is built from 16 residues. Written as DNA, the CDR3 is TGTGCCAGCAGCCAAGACCCGACTAGCCGAACCTACGAGCAGTACTTC. Its protein product is CASSQDPTSRTYEQYF.

The CDR3 DNA sequence: TGTGCCAGCAGGGGACTAGCTGCTAAATCCTACGAGCAGTACTTC. It specifies CASRGLAAKSYEQYF. The chain employs TRBV6-5 and TRBJ2-7; the match to TRBD2 covers 9 bases. This CDR3 has 15 amino acids. Per the germline V gene, CDR1 is MNHEY and CDR2 is SVGAGI. The J segment lost 1 base and the V segment lost 6 bases, leaving 7 bases of the junction unmatched.

The chain links TRBV6-5 to TRBJ2-1; possible D gene TRBD1, 6 bases. V lost 2 bases, J lost 9 bases, and 11 bases lay in between. The CDR3 contains 13 residues. Germline-derived CDR1 and CDR2 are MNHEY and SVGAGI. CDR3 bases: TGTGCCAGCAGTTACATACTAGGGGGTGAGCAGTTCTTC. The encoded protein is CASSYILGGEQFF.

The rearrangement joins TRBV5-1 to TRBJ2-3; 11 nucleotides align to TRBD2. Germline V gene sequence: CDR1 SGHRS, CDR2 YFSETQ. This CDR3 is 15 amino acids long. The V segment lost 4 bases and the J segment 3 bases; nucleotides outside the gene matches: 4. CDR3 loop: CASSTRLAGTDTQYF. Here the CDR3 DNA reads TGCGCCAGCAGCACCCGACTAGCGGGAACAGATACGCAGTATTTT.

This rearrangement joins TRBV5-1 to TRBJ2-7; 7 bases align to TRBD1. This CDR3 is 17 amino acids long. Germline V gene data show CDR1 as SGHRS and CDR2 as YFSETQ. The junction had 17 bases not matched to a gene; V was cut back by 5 bases and J by 3 bases. CDR3 nucleotides: TGCGCCAGCAGTTTTTTCGACGCCGGGACAGCAAACTACGAGCAGTACTTC. Amino acid sequence: CASSFFDAGTANYEQYF.